This T cell receptor beta chain was documented in a study of beta chain features in type 1 diabetes. Study-wide background: There was similarity between patients and healthy donors in age, gender and cell yields.

General observations from the study: Patients showed naive, central memory and Treg TCRB repertoires that appeared more similar than those of healthy donors.

Post-sort purity exceeded 95% for all sorted populations. Trimming removed 0 bases at V and 1 base at J, with 8 bases between. Germline lookup yields CDR1 SGDLS and CDR2 YYNGEE. The length of the CDR3 is 15 residues. Of the isolated RNA, all was reverse transcribed, and so the sequenced material was expressed TCRB transcripts. Average reads for naive, central memory and regulatory T cell samples were about 3.57 million. The protocol was immunoSEQ multiplex PCR, while the TCRdb copy is restricted to in-frame clones and leaves out a portion. The data show under 400,000 clones, with around an eighth seen just once and about 0.018% held by the top ten. With regard to this clone: As yet, its antigen is unknown.

This receptor was taken from a man younger than 35 in good health. The material sequenced was naive CD4+ T cells from blood. The chain couples TRBV9 to TRBJ2-1; TRBD1 might be the D (5 bases). The CDR3 sequence: CASSVDRGSYNEQFF. Here the CDR3 DNA reads TGTGCCAGCAGCGTAGATAGGGGTTCCTACAATGAGCAGTTCTTC.